The entry that follows covers one T cell receptor (beta chain) sequence. Its matching antigen is unknown. The sample belongs to a study of T cell responses to AZD1222 COVID-19 vaccine. The repertoire was sequenced with immunoSEQ multiplex PCR; TCRdb's copy has only in-frame clones and lacks some. The sample includes some 130,000 clones, over 75% of them seen just once. V was clipped by 1 base and J by 9 bases, with 13 bases between them. The CDR3 is made up of 14 amino acids. The germline V gene encodes CDR1 SEHNR and CDR2 FQNEAQ (reference sequence). Study-wide findings and caveats: Spike was spanned by vaccine-associated CD4 TCRs, which were dominant at 160-218 and 743-854. Among the donors, most were white British and more were female, and clonal diversity was possibly underestimated.

V gene TRBV7-9 combines with J gene TRBJ2-1; tentative D call: TRBD2 (5 bases). The source of this sequence is an adult in good health. The sample in question was peripheral blood, obtained on day 0 of AZD1222 vaccination. The DNA of the CDR3 is TGTGCCAGCAGCTTAGTGGAGGCCAGAGGTGAGCAGTTCTTC. This translates into CASSLVEARGEQFF.